This T cell receptor (beta chain) was sequenced in a study of blood T cell repertoires in COVID-19. Original handling: By means of reference gene primer amplification, nucleated cell counts were estimated. TCRdb's copy holds only in-frame clones and misses some; the assay was immunoSEQ multiplex PCR. V and J calls and clone size are given by that table; D and trimming were obtained from the DNA. The sample records some 70,000 clones, approximately 80% being singletons. V was trimmed by 6 bases and J by 8 bases, leaving 11 bases between them. This CDR3 comprises 13 residues. The germline CDR1 and CDR2 sequences are SNHLY and FYNNEI.

Sequencing was done on a sample of peripheral blood. V is TRBV2 and J is TRBJ1-6; the D gene is possibly TRBD1 (5 bases). The source of this sequence is a man between 60 and 75 years old with COVID-19, enrolled during active disease. The CDR3 region is CASSRDRDSPLHF. CDR3 DNA: TGTGCCAGCAGCAGGGATCGGGATTCACCCCTCCACTTT.